The 25 T cell receptor beta chains listed next were all sequenced from one sample in a study of regulatory T cells in long-lasting Graves disease. Construction of TCR beta libraries relied on iRepertoire HTBI primers and on Arm-PCR targeting CDR3 regions. TCRdb processed the multiplex PCR reads anew with MiXCR; each CDR3 protein has one entry. In the table there are some 340,000 distinct CDR3 sequences, approximately 25% of which are singletons. The time point here: persistent/refractory GD, antithyroid drugs over 5 years with positive TRAb. The TCR library was made from RNA extracted from PBMCs. The material sequenced was peripheral blood mononuclear cells (PBMCs), taken when the disease was refractory, from a patient treated with antithyroid drugs. These receptors originate from a woman aged 40 to 50 with Graves disease.

This clonotype occurred many times. The chain carries TRBV12-3 or TRBV12-4 and TRBJ1-5; no firm D call. V was cut by 2 bases and J by 4 bases, with 6 bases left in between. This CDR3 is built from 13 residues. This CDR3 is CASSLQENQPQHF. Here the CDR3 DNA reads TGTGCCAGCAGTTTACAGGAAAATCAGCCCCAGCATTTT.

This chain links TRBV25-1 with TRBJ2-5; maybe TRBD2 (5 bases). CDR1 is MGHDK and CDR2 is SYGVNS in the germline V gene. Trimming left V 3 bases short and J 5 bases short, with 16 bases between. The CDR3 consists of 15 residues. CDR3 region: CASSDTGGPVETQYF. The DNA for the CDR3 is TGTGCCAGCAGTGATACGGGCGGGCCCGTGGAGACCCAGTACTTC.

This clonotype was detected a few times. The chain carries TRBV7-9 and TRBJ1-4, with D hard to call. The CDR3 totals 14 residues. V was pared by 5 bases and J by 0 bases, with 7 bases between. The germline V gene has CDR1 SEHNR and CDR2 FQNEAQ (reference sequence). CDR3 region: CASSPGSTNEKLFF. CDR3 in DNA: TGTGCCAGCAGCCCAGGATCAACTAATGAAAAACTGTTTTTT.

The gene calls are TRBV6-5 and TRBJ2-1, with 9 bases matching TRBD2. The germline V gene encodes CDR1 MNHEY and CDR2 SVGAGI. This CDR3 spans 14 amino acids. The junction had 5 bases not matched to a gene; V was cut back by 3 bases and J by 8 bases. CDR3 DNA sequence: TGTGCCAGCAGTTATTCTAGCGGGGACTATGAGCAGTTCTTC. It translates to CASSYSSGDYEQFF.

The table lists this clonotype with many counts. The chain links TRBV28 to TRBJ1-2; D is perhaps TRBD1 (5 bases). CDR3 length: 13 residues. The germline V gene encodes CDR1 MDHEN and CDR2 SYDVKM. The germline V and J ends were trimmed by 6 bases and 4 bases, with 12 bases remaining between them. The CDR3 DNA sequence: TGTGCCAGCAGCCCGACAGCCCTCTATGGCTACACCTTC. Its translation: CASSPTALYGYTF.

This chain connects TRBV20-1 to TRBJ2-4; 7 bases are a match to TRBD1. Trimming at V came to 5 bases and at J to 6 bases, leaving 10 bases not matched to a gene. This CDR3 spans 14 amino acids. CDR1 is DFQATT and CDR2 is SNEGSKA in the germline V gene (reference sequence). The CDR3 sequence: CSAPGGSPRNIQYF. CDR3 nucleotide sequence: TGCAGTGCTCCAGGGGGTTCCCCCAGAAACATTCAGTACTTC.

The table lists this clonotype with a few counts. The CDR3 DNA is TGTGCCATCAGTCCTCGGGACCCCACCTACGAGCAGTACTTC. It codes for CAISPRDPTYEQYF. The V and J genes are TRBV10-3 and TRBJ2-7, with D perhaps being TRBD1 or TRBD2 (5 bases each). The CDR3 spans 14 residues. Looked up from germline, CDR1 is ENHRY and CDR2 is SYGVKD. The V gene lost 5 bases and the J gene lost 2 bases, with 13 bases spanning the gap.

This clonotype was observed a few times. V is TRBV3-1 and J is TRBJ1-1; no reliable D call. CDR3 size: 12 residues. CDR1 and CDR2 (germline): LGHDT, YNNKEL (reference sequence). V dropped 2 bases and J dropped 7 bases, with 8 bases sitting between them. The CDR3 reads CASSQLGSEAFF. In nucleotides, the CDR3 is TGTGCCAGCAGCCAACTCGGCAGTGAAGCTTTCTTT.

This clonotype showed up many times. The rearrangement uses TRBV28 and TRBJ1-1; TRBD1 agrees at 9 bases. Germline lookup yields CDR1 MDHEN and CDR2 SYDVKM. V trimming: 5 bases; J trimming: 5 bases; junction bases outside the gene matches: 9. There are 15 residues in the CDR3. The CDR3 nucleotides read TGTGCCAGCAGTGCCCCGGTGACAGGGGGGACTGAAGCTTTCTTT. Translating it yields CASSAPVTGGTEAFF.

This clonotype was seen ten or more times. The chain employs TRBV2 and TRBJ2-7; the D call may be TRBD1 or TRBD2 (7 bases each). CDR1 and CDR2 from the germline V gene are SNHLY and FYNNEI. Trimming shortened V by 8 bases and J by 5 bases, and 16 bases separated the two germline ends. The CDR3 has 13 amino acids. The CDR3 nucleotides are TGTGCCAGCGCGCGGGACAGCGGGGACGAGCAGTACTTC. This encodes CASARDSGDEQYF.

The chain is built from TRBV3-1 and TRBJ1-2; D gene ambiguous. V was shortened by 7 bases and J by 6 bases, with 15 bases between the two germline ends. Germline CDR1 reads LGHDT; CDR2 reads YNNKEL (reference sequence). This CDR3 spans 13 amino acids. The CDR3 protein is CASTTQTRNGYTF. CDR3 DNA sequence: TGTGCCAGCACCACTCAGACACGCAATGGCTACACCTTC.

This clonotype showed up many times. The J gene is TRBJ1-5, the V gene TRBV10-3; maybe TRBD1 (6 bases). Germline lookup yields CDR1 ENHRY and CDR2 SYGVKD. Trimming pared 4 bases from V and 0 bases from J, leaving 10 bases between. This CDR3 region has 15 residues. The CDR3, as DNA: TGTGCCATCAGTGGCCAGGGGTATAGCAATCAGCCCCAGCATTTT. Encoded protein: CAISGQGYSNQPQHF.

This clonotype was seen only a few times. The V gene is TRBV11-2, the J gene TRBJ2-7; 8 bases match TRBD1. CDR1 SGHAT and CDR2 FQNNGV come from the germline V gene. The CDR3 consists of 14 residues. V lost 1 base, J lost 6 bases, and 5 bases stayed unmatched. CDR3 nucleotide sequence: TGTGCCAGCAGCTTAGTTCAGGGGGCGGGCGAGCAGTACTTC. Its translation is CASSLVQGAGEQYF.

This clonotype was counted between two and nine times. The V call is TRBV6-5, the J call TRBJ2-5; D not resolved. The CDR3 is made up of 12 amino acids. V was shortened by 2 bases and J by 5 bases, with 6 bases between the two germline ends. Germline V gene data show CDR1 as MNHEY and CDR2 as SVGAGI. CDR3 sequence: CASSYIQETQYF. CDR3 nucleotide sequence: TGTGCCAGCAGTTACATTCAGGAGACCCAGTACTTC.

The chain couples TRBV29-1 to TRBJ1-1, with unresolved D. The germline V gene has CDR1 SQVTM and CDR2 ANQGSEA. The CDR3 totals 11 residues. Trimming pared 3 bases from V and 4 bases from J, leaving 6 bases between. DNA for the CDR3: TGCAGCGTTGACGCACCCACTGAAGCTTTCTTT. Its translation: CSVDAPTEAFF. The full variable domain, its missing parts supplied by reference TRBV29-1 and TRBJ1-1, is SAVISQKPSRDICQRGTSLTIQCQVDSQVTMMFWYRQQPGQSLTLIATANQGSEATYESGFVIDKFPISRPNLTFSTLTVSNMSPEDSSIYLCSVDAPTEAFFGQGTRLTVV.

The rearrangement uses TRBV15 and TRBJ2-5; a possible D gene is TRBD1 (5 bases). CDR3 length: 14 amino acids. CDR1 and CDR2 from the germline V gene are LNHNV and YYDKDF (reference sequence). V was shortened by 9 bases and J by 5 bases, with 19 bases between the two germline ends. The CDR3 DNA reads as TGTGCCACAAAAACAGCAGGGTATAGCGAGACCCAGTACTTC. Translated, it gives CATKTAGYSETQYF.

This clonotype appeared many times. The J gene is TRBJ1-3, the V gene TRBV2; D is ambiguous. The CDR3 consists of 16 residues. V was cut by 2 bases and J by 4 bases, with 15 bases left in between. Germline CDR1 reads SNHLY; CDR2 reads FYNNEI. CDR3 protein: CASSENSGDTGNTIYF. In DNA form, the CDR3 reads TGTGCCAGCAGTGAAAATTCAGGAGATACCGGAAACACCATATATTTT.

This clonotype was observed at least ten times. V usage is TRBV5-8 and J usage is TRBJ2-4, with D perhaps being TRBD1 or TRBD2 (5 bases each). CDR1 is SGHTS and CDR2 is YDEGEE in the germline V gene. Trimming stripped 4 bases from V and 0 bases from J, with 20 bases between. The CDR3 runs to 18 residues. The CDR3 loop is CASSKAFGASVAKNIQYF. CDR3 sequence (DNA): TGTGCCAGCAGCAAAGCTTTCGGGGCGTCGGTAGCCAAAAACATTCAGTACTTC.

A word on this clonotype: As the CDR3 is not closed by the conserved phenylalanine or tryptophan, this likely results from a read error. The chain couples TRBV11-2 to TRBJ1-6, with no clear D. CDR3 size: 16 residues. Germline values: CDR1 SGHAT, CDR2 FQNNGV. V lost 5 bases and J 6 bases, leaving 17 bases between the germline ends. The DNA for the CDR3 is TGTGCCAGCAGCCCGAAACTACGGGGTCGTAATTCACCCCTCCACCTT. This translates into CASSPKLRGRNSPLHL.

This clonotype was found a few times. V gene TRBV18 combines with J gene TRBJ2-4, with no clear D. This CDR3 is built from 13 residues. Germline loops: CDR1 KGHSH, CDR2 LQKENI. Trimming shortened V by 2 bases and J by 1 base, and 3 bases separated the two germline ends. CDR3 loop: CASSPNAKNIQYF. The CDR3 coding sequence is TGTGCCAGCTCACCAAATGCCAAAAACATTCAGTACTTC.

This clonotype showed up many times. The V call is TRBV11-2, the J call TRBJ2-7; 8 positions agree with TRBD2. Unmatched junction bases numbered 5, after V lost 5 bases and J lost 2 bases. CDR1 SGHAT and CDR2 FQNNGV come from the germline V gene. The CDR3 extends over 14 amino acids. The CDR3 protein is CASSLSGEAYEQYF. DNA for the CDR3: TGTGCCAGCAGCCTTAGCGGGGAAGCCTACGAGCAGTACTTC.

Details on this clonotype: Given a much more abundant clone one base away, this may be a read error. In DNA form, the CDR3 reads TGTGCCAGCAGTCCACTTAGGAGGGGAGTTATTGCGGGGAATCAGCCCCAGCATTTT. It yields the protein CASSPLRRGVIAGNQPQHF. The chain links TRBV28 to TRBJ1-5; weak D call: TRBD1 (5 bases). From germline, CDR1 is MDHEN and CDR2 SYDVKM. The CDR3 sequence is 19 residues long. With 5 bases removed from V and 4 bases from J, the gap between germline ends came to 27 bases. The full variable domain, rest sourced from reference TRBV28 and TRBJ1-5, is DVKVTQSSRYLVKRTGEKVFLECVQDMDHENMFWYRQDPGLGLRLIYFSYDVKMKEKGDIPEGYSVSREKKERFSLILESASTNQTSMYLCASSPLRRGVIAGNQPQHFGDGTRLSIL.

This clonotype was detected many times. The V gene is TRBV7-9, the J gene TRBJ1-3, with 9 bases matching TRBD1. CDR3 length: 14 residues. Germline lookup yields CDR1 SEHNR and CDR2 FQNEAQ (reference sequence). The junction had 4 bases not matched to a gene; V was cut back by 6 bases and J by 4 bases. CDR3: CASRGTGRGNTIYF. CDR3 nucleotides: TGTGCCAGCAGAGGGACAGGGCGAGGAAACACCATATATTTT.

This clonotype was seen only a few times. This sequence joins TRBV20-1 and TRBJ2-7; no firm D call. The CDR3 runs to 11 residues. CDR1 is DFQATT, CDR2 SNEGSKA, per germline (reference sequence). V lost 4 bases and J lost 5, with 9 bases in between. This CDR3 is CSATSTDEQYF. The CDR3 DNA is TGCAGTGCTACGTCCACAGACGAGCAGTACTTC.

There are a few counts of this clonotype. The V call is TRBV19, the J call TRBJ1-4; 9 bases fit TRBD1. CDR3 length: 14 amino acids. V dropped 7 bases and J dropped 7; count of bases not matched to a gene: 7. Per the germline V gene, CDR1 is LNHDA and CDR2 is SQIVND (reference sequence). The CDR3 DNA reads TGTGCCAGTATGGAGGACAGGGGAATTGAAAAACTGTTTTTT. This sequence encodes CASMEDRGIEKLFF.